This T cell receptor beta chain appears in the sequencing data of a study of STAT5B mutations in CD4+ large granular lymphocyte leukemia. Trimming cost V 4 bases and J 1 base, with 11 bases left between them. The CDR3 loop spans 16 amino acids. Germline V CDR1 and CDR2: SGHAT, FQDESV (reference sequence). Notes on the study in general: Of heterogeneous patient samples, only six or seven CD4-sorted ones were compared for clonality. TRBV06-family usage was enriched in top patient clones (8/27) versus controls (2/35).

Study processing details: Putative leukemic clones, around 61 in all, each exceeded 5% of the repertoire. Sequencing was performed with immunoSEQ multiplex PCR; in TCRdb, only in-frame clones are kept and a portion is missing. That table supplies the V and J calls and clone size; D and trimming were determined from the DNA. The sample yields approximately 8,100 clones, about 70% seen once. Details on this clone: What it binds is not known.

Bead-separated CD4+, CD4+CD8+, CD57+ or CD56+ fractions, or PBMC, were used. Sequenced sample: PBMCs. The sequence was obtained from a woman aged 60-75 years with CD4+ T-cell large granular lymphocyte leukemia. The J gene is TRBJ2-6, the V gene TRBV11-1; no clear D. In DNA, the CDR3 is TGTGCCAGCAGCTGGACCGTTTTATCTGGGGCCAACGTCCTGACTTTC. Translating gives CASSWTVLSGANVLTF.